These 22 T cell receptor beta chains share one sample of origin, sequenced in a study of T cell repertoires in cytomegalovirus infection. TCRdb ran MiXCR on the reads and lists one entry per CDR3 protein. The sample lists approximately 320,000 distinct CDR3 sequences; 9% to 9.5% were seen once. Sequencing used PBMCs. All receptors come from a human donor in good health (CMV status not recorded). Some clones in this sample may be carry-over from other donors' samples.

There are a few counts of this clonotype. The CDR3 DNA sequence: TGTGCCAGTAATAGGCTTCACAACACAGATACGCAGTATTTT. Protein sequence: CASNRLHNTDTQYF. This sequence joins TRBV19 and TRBJ2-3, with D uncertain. CDR1 and CDR2 (germline): LNHDA, SQIVND (reference sequence). With 7 bases removed from V and 2 bases from J, the gap between germline ends came to 13 bases. The CDR3 has 14 residues.

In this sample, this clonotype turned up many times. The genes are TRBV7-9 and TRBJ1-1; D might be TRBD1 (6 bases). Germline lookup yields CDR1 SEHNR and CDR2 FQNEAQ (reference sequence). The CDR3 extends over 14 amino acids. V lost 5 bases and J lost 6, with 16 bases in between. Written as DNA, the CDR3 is TGTGCCAGCAGCCAAGAAGTCGGGGGCCCTGAAGCTTTCTTT. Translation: CASSQEVGGPEAFF.

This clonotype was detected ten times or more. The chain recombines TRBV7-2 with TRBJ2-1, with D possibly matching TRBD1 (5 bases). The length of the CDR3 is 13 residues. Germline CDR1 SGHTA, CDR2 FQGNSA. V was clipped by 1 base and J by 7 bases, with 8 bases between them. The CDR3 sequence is CASSLGAGNEQFF. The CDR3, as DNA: TGTGCCAGCAGCTTAGGGGCAGGGAATGAGCAGTTCTTC.

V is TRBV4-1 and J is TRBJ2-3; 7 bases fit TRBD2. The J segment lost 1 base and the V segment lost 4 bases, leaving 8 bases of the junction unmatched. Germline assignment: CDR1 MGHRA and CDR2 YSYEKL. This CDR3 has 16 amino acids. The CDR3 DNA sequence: TGCGCCAGCAGCCTCGAACTAGCGACTCGCACAGATACGCAGTATTTT. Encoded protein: CASSLELATRTDTQYF.

In DNA, the CDR3 is TGTGCCAGCAGCCCGGGGACAGGGCTGACAGATACGCAGTATTTT. Protein: CASSPGTGLTDTQYF. The genes are TRBV7-6 and TRBJ2-3; 9 bases fit TRBD1. Per the germline V gene, CDR1 is SGHVS and CDR2 is FNYEAQ. The V gene end was trimmed by 5 bases and the J gene end by 3 bases; junction bases not matched to a gene: 6. CDR3 length: 15 residues.

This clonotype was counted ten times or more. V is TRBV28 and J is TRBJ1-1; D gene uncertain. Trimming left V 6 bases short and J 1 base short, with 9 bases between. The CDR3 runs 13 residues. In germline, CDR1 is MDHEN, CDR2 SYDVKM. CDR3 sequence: CASRTTANTEAFF. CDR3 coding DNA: TGTGCCAGCAGGACCACAGCGAACACTGAAGCTTTCTTT.

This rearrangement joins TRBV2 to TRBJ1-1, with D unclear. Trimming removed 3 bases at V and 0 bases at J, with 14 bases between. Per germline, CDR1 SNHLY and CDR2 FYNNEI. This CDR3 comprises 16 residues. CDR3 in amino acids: CASSDLAPSMNTEAFF. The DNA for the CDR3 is TGTGCCAGCAGTGATTTAGCGCCATCAATGAACACTGAAGCTTTCTTT.

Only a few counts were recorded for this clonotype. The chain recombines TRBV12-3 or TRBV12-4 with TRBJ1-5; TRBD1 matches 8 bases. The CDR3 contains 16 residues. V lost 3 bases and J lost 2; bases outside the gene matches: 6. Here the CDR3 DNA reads TGTGCCAGCAGTTTCCAGGGGGCTCTCGGCAATCAGCCCCAGCATTTT. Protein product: CASSFQGALGNQPQHF.

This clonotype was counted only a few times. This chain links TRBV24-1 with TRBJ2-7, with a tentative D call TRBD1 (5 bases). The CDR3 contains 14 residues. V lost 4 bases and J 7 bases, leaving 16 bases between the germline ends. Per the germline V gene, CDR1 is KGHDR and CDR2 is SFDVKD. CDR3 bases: TGTGCCACCAGTGACCGGACGGGTAGGGGAGAGCAGTACTTC. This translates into CATSDRTGRGEQYF.

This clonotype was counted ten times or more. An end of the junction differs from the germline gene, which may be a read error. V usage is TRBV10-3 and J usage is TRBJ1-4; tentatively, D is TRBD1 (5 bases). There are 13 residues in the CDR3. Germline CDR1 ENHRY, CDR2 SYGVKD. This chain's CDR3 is CATSRQGDEKLFF. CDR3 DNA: TGTGCCACCAGTCGTCAGGGTGATGAAAAACTGTTTTTT.

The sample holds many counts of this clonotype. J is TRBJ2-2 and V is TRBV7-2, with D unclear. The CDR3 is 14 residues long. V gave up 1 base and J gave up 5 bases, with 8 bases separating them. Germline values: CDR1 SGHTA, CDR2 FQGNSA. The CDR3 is CASSLVITTGELFF. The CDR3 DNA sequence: TGTGCCAGCAGCTTAGTGATTACAACCGGGGAGCTGTTTTTT.

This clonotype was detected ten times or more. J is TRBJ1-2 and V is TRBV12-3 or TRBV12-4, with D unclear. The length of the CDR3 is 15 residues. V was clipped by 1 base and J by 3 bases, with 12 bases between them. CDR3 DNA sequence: TGTGCCAGCAGTTTAGTATTGTGGCAGGACTATGGCTACACCTTC. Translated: CASSLVLWQDYGYTF.

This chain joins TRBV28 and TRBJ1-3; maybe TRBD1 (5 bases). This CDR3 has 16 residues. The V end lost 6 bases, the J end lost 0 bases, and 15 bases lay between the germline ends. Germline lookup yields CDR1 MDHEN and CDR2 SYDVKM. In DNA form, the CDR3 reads TGTGCCAGCAGAGGCGGGGGACTCATCTCTGGAAACACCATATATTTT. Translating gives CASRGGGLISGNTIYF.

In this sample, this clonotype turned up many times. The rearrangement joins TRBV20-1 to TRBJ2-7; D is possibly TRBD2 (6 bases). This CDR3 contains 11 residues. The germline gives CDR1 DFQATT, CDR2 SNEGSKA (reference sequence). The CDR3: CGLFSSYEQYF. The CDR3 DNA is TGCGGACTATTCAGCTCCTACGAGCAGTACTTC.

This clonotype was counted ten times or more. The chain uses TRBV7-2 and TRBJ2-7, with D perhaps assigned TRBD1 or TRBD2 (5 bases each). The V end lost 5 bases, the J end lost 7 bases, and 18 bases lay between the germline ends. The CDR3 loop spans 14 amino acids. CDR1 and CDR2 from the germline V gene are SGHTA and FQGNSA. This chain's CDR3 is CASSLGLAGGEQYF. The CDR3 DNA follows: TGTGCCAGCAGCCTAGGGCTTGCTGGGGGTGAGCAGTACTTC.

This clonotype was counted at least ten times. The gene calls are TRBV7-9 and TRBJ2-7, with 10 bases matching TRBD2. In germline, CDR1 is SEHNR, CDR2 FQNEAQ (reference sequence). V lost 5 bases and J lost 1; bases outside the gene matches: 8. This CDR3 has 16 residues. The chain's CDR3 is CASSPPPSGGSYEQYF. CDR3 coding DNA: TGTGCCAGCAGCCCTCCACCTAGCGGGGGTTCCTACGAGCAGTACTTC.

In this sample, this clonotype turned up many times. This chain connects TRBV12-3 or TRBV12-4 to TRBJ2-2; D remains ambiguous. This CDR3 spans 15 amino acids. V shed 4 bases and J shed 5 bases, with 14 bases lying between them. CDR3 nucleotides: TGTGCCAGCAGTTCTCGGAGATCAGAGACCGGGGAGCTGTTTTTT. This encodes CASSSRRSETGELFF.

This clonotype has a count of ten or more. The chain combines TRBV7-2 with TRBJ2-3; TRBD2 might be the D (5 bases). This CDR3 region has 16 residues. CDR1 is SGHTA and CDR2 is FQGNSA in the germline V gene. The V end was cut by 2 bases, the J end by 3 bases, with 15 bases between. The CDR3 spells CASSLSPSRLTDTQYF. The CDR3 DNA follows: TGTGCCAGCAGCTTATCCCCTAGCAGGTTGACAGATACGCAGTATTTT.

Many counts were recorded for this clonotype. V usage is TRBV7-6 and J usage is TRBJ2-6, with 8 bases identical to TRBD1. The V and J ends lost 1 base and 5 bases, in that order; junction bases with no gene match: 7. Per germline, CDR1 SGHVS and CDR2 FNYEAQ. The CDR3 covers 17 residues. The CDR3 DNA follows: TGTGCCAGCAGCTTAGGAGACAGGGGCTTTAGGGCCAACGTCCTGACTTTC. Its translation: CASSLGDRGFRANVLTF.

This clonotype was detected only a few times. The CDR3 bases are TGTGCCATCAGTGAGTCGCGGACAGGGGATTACAATGAGCAGTTCTTC. This codes for CAISESRTGDYNEQFF. V and J are TRBV10-3 and TRBJ2-1, with TRBD1 matching 9 bases. The CDR3 has 16 residues. The germline V gene encodes CDR1 ENHRY and CDR2 SYGVKD. Unmatched junction bases numbered 4, after V lost 0 bases and J lost 4 bases.

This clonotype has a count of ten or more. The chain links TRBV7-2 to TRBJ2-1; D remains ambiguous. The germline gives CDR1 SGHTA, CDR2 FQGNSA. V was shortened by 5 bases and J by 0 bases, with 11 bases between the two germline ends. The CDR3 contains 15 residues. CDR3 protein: CASSIDQSSYNEQFF. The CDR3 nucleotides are TGTGCCAGCAGCATCGATCAAAGCTCCTACAATGAGCAGTTCTTC.

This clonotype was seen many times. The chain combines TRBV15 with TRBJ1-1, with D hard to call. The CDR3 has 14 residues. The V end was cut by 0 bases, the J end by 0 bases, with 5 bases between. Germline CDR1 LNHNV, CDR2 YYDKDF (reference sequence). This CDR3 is CATSRDRLNTEAFF. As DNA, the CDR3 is TGTGCCACCAGCAGAGATCGACTGAACACTGAAGCTTTCTTT. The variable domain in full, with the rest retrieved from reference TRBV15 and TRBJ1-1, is DAMVIQNPRYQVTQFGKPVTLSCSQTLNHNVMYWYQQKSSQAPKLLFHYYDKDFNNEADTPDNFQSRRPNTSFCFLDIRSPGLGDTAMYLCATSRDRLNTEAFFGQGTRLTVV.